This T cell receptor (beta chain) was recorded in a study of T cell responses to AZD1222 COVID-19 vaccine. This clone has more than one count but fewer than ten. Libraries were prepared by immunoSEQ multiplex PCR; TCRdb keeps only in-frame clonotypes and omits some of them. Of 92,000 or so clones in the sample, about nine tenths were seen once. CDR3 length: 12 amino acids. Trimming took 6 bases from V and 7 from J, leaving 13 bases between them. Some second doses came at about 4 weeks and others at about 12 weeks; these were pooled. The sequence was obtained from an adult who received the AZD1222 COVID-19 vaccine. This material consisted of peripheral blood, taken 28 days after the second AZD1222 dose. The V gene is TRBV12-3 or TRBV12-4, the J gene TRBJ2-7; weak D call: TRBD1 (8 bases). CDR3 sequence (DNA): TGTGCCAGCAGAATACAGGGGGGGGAGCAGTACTTC. Its protein product is CASRIQGGEQYF.